The 30 T cell receptor beta chains presented below share a single source sample, sequenced in a study of vaccination and CD4 T cells after COVID-19. For these TCRs, the target antigens are not known. Treatment reported: roughly 10-day PBMC culture with coronavirus spike peptide pools or control peptides (ViraFEST assay). The assay that was used to sequence DNA from cultured CD4+ T cells was the Oncomine TCR Beta short-read assay. TCRdb called the PCR reads again in MiXCR, with one record for every CDR3 protein. The sample yields over 10,000 distinct CDR3 sequences, around 30% seen once. The material sequenced was CD4+ T cells from blood, cultured in vitro. The receptors were gathered from a human donor who had recovered from COVID-19.

The chain carries TRBV20-1 and TRBJ1-6; 9 bases line up with TRBD1. J lost 9 bases, V lost 4 bases, and 7 bases had no gene match. The germline gives CDR1 DFQATT, CDR2 SNEGSKA (reference sequence). The CDR3 runs 14 residues. CDR3 sequence: CSAKNTGGGSPLHF. In nucleotides, the CDR3 is TGCAGTGCTAAAAACACAGGGGGCGGTTCACCCCTCCACTTT.

V usage is TRBV20-1 and J usage is TRBJ2-2; the match to TRBD2 covers 10 bases. J gave up 7 bases and V 6 bases, and 5 bases lay outside the gene matches. Germline V CDR1 and CDR2: DFQATT, SNEGSKA (reference sequence). CDR3 length: 13 residues. CDR3: CSAPSGSGGELFF. CDR3 nucleotides: TGCAGTGCCCCTAGCGGGAGTGGCGGGGAGCTGTTTTTT.

The table lists this clonotype with a few counts. This chain uses TRBV7-2 with TRBJ1-3; no clear D. The length of the CDR3 is 13 residues. V was trimmed by 5 bases and J by 0 bases, leaving 5 bases between them. Looked up from germline, CDR1 is SGHTA and CDR2 is FQGNSA. CDR3 coding DNA: TGTGCCAGCAGCCCCTTCTCTGGAAACACCATATATTTT. Protein sequence: CASSPFSGNTIYF.

The chain couples TRBV20-1 to TRBJ1-5; tentatively, D is TRBD1 (6 bases). From germline, CDR1 is DFQATT and CDR2 SNEGSKA (reference sequence). CDR3 size: 16 residues. Trimming removed 7 bases from V and 6 bases from J, with 25 bases in between. This CDR3 is CSVNRPRGGGTQPQHF. The CDR3 DNA follows: TGCAGTGTTAACCGACCAAGGGGGGGCGGGACTCAGCCCCAGCATTTT.

V is TRBV2 and J is TRBJ2-3, with D possibly being TRBD2 (6 bases). V was shortened by 6 bases and J by 6 bases, with 16 bases between the two germline ends. The germline V gene has CDR1 SNHLY and CDR2 FYNNEI. The CDR3 has 14 amino acids. The CDR3 DNA sequence: TGTGCCAGCAGCGTTGGGACTTCTGGGGATACGCAGTATTTT. It translates to CASSVGTSGDTQYF.

The CDR3 bases are TGTGCCAGCAGCCAGGGGTTAGGGGCCCTCGTGAAGACCCAGTACTTC. This codes for CASSQGLGALVKTQYF. V and J are TRBV14 and TRBJ2-5, with D perhaps matching TRBD1 (5 bases). The CDR3 is made up of 16 amino acids. Trimming pared 3 bases from V and 6 bases from J, leaving 20 bases between. The germline V gene encodes CDR1 SGHDN and CDR2 FVKESK.

The chain couples TRBV18 to TRBJ1-5; TRBD1 matches at 8 bases. CDR1 and CDR2 (germline): KGHSH, LQKENI. The CDR3 totals 15 residues. V was clipped by 3 bases and J by 7 bases; unmatched bases: 8. CDR3 region: CASSPSDRVEQPQHF. Here the CDR3 DNA reads TGTGCCAGCTCACCCTCGGACAGGGTGGAACAGCCCCAGCATTTT.

The V call is TRBV6-1, the J call TRBJ2-3, with D unclear. The CDR3 runs 13 residues. V was trimmed by 6 bases and J by 8 bases, leaving 15 bases between them. CDR1 and CDR2 from the germline V gene are MNHNS and SASEGT. The CDR3 spells CASRETPVGTQYF. Here the CDR3 DNA reads TGTGCCAGCAGGGAAACCCCGGTGGGTACGCAGTATTTT.

This chain links TRBV9 with TRBJ1-2, with 7 bases lining up with TRBD1. The CDR3 length is 14 residues. The J segment lost 7 bases and the V segment lost 10 bases, leaving 16 bases of the junction unmatched. Germline loops: CDR1 SGDLS, CDR2 YYNGEE. CDR3 coding DNA: TGTGCCTCGGGAGCCGGGACAGCGAATTCTGGCTACACCTTC. Translation gives CASGAGTANSGYTF.

This clonotype occurred a few times. The CDR3 protein is CASSETPNRDAFF. DNA for the CDR3: TGTGCCAGCAGTGAAACCCCTAACAGGGATGCTTTCTTT. The chain has TRBV6-1 and TRBJ1-1, with D tentatively TRBD1 (6 bases). This CDR3 has 13 amino acids. V was pared by 2 bases and J by 11 bases, with 15 bases between. Germline V CDR1 and CDR2: MNHNS, SASEGT.

This clonotype was seen more than once but under ten times. The J gene is TRBJ2-7, the V gene TRBV12-3 or TRBV12-4; D remains unclear. The CDR3 has 11 amino acids. V lost 1 base to trimming and J lost 4 bases, with 2 bases between them. CDR3 DNA sequence: TGTGCCAGCAGTTTAGGGTACGAGCAGTACTTC. Its translation: CASSLGYEQYF.

This clonotype was detected only a few times. This chain connects TRBV2 to TRBJ2-7; the match to TRBD1 covers 9 bases. The V and J ends lost 6 bases and 3 bases, in that order; junction bases with no gene match: 3. Germline V gene data show CDR1 as SNHLY and CDR2 as FYNNEI. The length of the CDR3 is 13 residues. Written as DNA, the CDR3 is TGTGCCAGCAGGCGGACAGGGGACTACGAGCAGTACTTC. Translation: CASRRTGDYEQYF.

The V and J genes are TRBV20-1 and TRBJ1-5, with a weak D call TRBD1 (6 bases). V lost 4 bases to trimming and J lost 6 bases, with 13 bases between them. Germline V lookup: CDR1 DFQATT, CDR2 SNEGSKA (reference sequence). The CDR3 is 13 residues long. DNA of the CDR3: TGCAGTGCTACTGGGGGCGCGGGTCAGCCCCAGCATTTT. It yields the protein CSATGGAGQPQHF.

In the case of this clonotype: Sequence at one end of the junction differs from germline and may be a read error. The V call is TRBV20-1, the J call TRBJ2-1; TRBD2 might be the D (5 bases). CDR1 is DFQATT and CDR2 is SNEGSKA in the germline V gene (reference sequence). The CDR3 has 12 residues. CDR3 DNA: TGCAGTACTAGTGATACTTACAATGAGCAGTTCTTC. Translating gives CSTSDTYNEQFF.

This clonotype was seen once. The chain carries TRBV21-1 and TRBJ2-3; TRBD2 is the table's D call, not checked against the DNA. TRBV21-1 is given as a pseudogene. The CDR3 is made up of 14 amino acids. This CDR3 reads CASTRTRSGDTQYF. The CDR3 DNA reads as TGTGCCAGCACCAGGACTAGGAGTGGAGATACGCAGTATTTT.

This clonotype occurred a few times. The chain is built from TRBV27 and TRBJ1-6; 8 bases fit TRBD1. Germline loops: CDR1 MNHEY, CDR2 SMNVEV (reference sequence). V shed 4 bases and J 10 bases; nucleotides not matched to a gene: 9. This CDR3 has 15 amino acids. The CDR3 bases are TGTGCCAGCAGTTGGGGCCCGGACAGGGAATCACCCCTCCACTTT. Residues: CASSWGPDRESPLHF.

This clonotype came up a few times. V is TRBV5-1 and J is TRBJ2-7; 8 positions match TRBD1. V trimming: 7 bases; J trimming: 5 bases; junction bases outside the gene matches: 20. Germline assignment: CDR1 SGHRS and CDR2 YFSETQ. This CDR3 comprises 17 residues. The chain's CDR3 is CASQTGAVPGKNDEQYF. The CDR3 coding sequence is TGCGCCAGCCAGACAGGGGCCGTCCCCGGGAAGAATGACGAGCAGTACTTC.

The sample holds a few counts of this clonotype. The V gene is TRBV7-2, the J gene TRBJ2-5, with 7 bases identical to TRBD2. Unmatched junction bases numbered 8, after V lost 5 bases and J lost 5 bases. Looked up from germline, CDR1 is SGHTA and CDR2 is FQGNSA. This CDR3 is built from 14 residues. Written as DNA, the CDR3 is TGTGCCAGCAGCATTAGGGGAGGGCGGGAGACCCAGTACTTC. It is translated as CASSIRGGRETQYF. Variable domain in full (rest from reference TRBV7-2 and TRBJ2-5): GAGVSQSPSNKVTEKGKDVELRCDPISGHTALYWYRQSLGQGLEFLIYFQGNSAPDKSGLPSDRFSAERTGGSVSTLTIQRTQQEDSAVYLCASSIRGGRETQYFGPGTRLLVL.

The rearrangement uses TRBV20-1 and TRBJ2-7; possibly TRBD2 for D (5 bases). This CDR3 is 14 amino acids long. V gave up 6 bases and J gave up 2 bases, with 17 bases separating them. Germline V gene lookup returns CDR1 DFQATT and CDR2 SNEGSKA (reference sequence). The chain's CDR3 is CSAQTLTGTYEQYF. The CDR3, as DNA: TGCAGTGCCCAGACCCTGACGGGAACCTACGAGCAGTACTTC.

In DNA form, the CDR3 reads TGTGCCAGCAACAGGGCCCCCCTCCTGAAGGATAGTAATTCTGAAGCTTTCTTT. It is translated as CASNRAPLLKDSNSEAFF. The J gene is TRBJ1-1, the V gene TRBV21-1. TRBV21-1 is described as a pseudogene. The CDR3 consists of 18 residues.

The chain links TRBV20-1 to TRBJ1-1; 9 nucleotides line up with TRBD1. The V segment lost 1 base and the J segment 4 bases; nucleotides outside the gene matches: 7. The germline CDR1 and CDR2 sequences are DFQATT and SNEGSKA (reference sequence). The CDR3 has 15 residues. The CDR3 sequence is CSARGDREESTEAFF. CDR3 sequence (DNA): TGCAGTGCTAGAGGGGACAGGGAAGAGTCCACTGAAGCTTTCTTT.

This clonotype has just one count. This sequence joins TRBV20-1 and TRBJ1-1, with TRBD1 matching 11 bases. The CDR3 totals 14 residues. J was trimmed by 5 bases and V by 2 bases; bases with no gene match: 4. Per the germline V gene, CDR1 is DFQATT and CDR2 is SNEGSKA (reference sequence). CDR3 bases: TGCAGTGCTAGAACCGGGACAGGGGGTACTGAAGCTTTCTTT. Amino acid sequence: CSARTGTGGTEAFF.

In this sample, this clonotype turned up a few times. The chain combines TRBV28 with TRBJ2-1; D remains unclear. Trimming pared 6 bases from V and 6 bases from J, leaving 6 bases between. CDR1 and CDR2 from the germline V gene are MDHEN and SYDVKM. This CDR3 is 11 amino acids long. In DNA form, the CDR3 reads TGTGCCAGCAGGGGTTCCAATGAGCAGTTCTTC. Protein: CASRGSNEQFF.

This clonotype was recorded a few times. The chain is built from TRBV27 and TRBJ2-5; TRBD2 matches at 8 bases. Germline V gene data show CDR1 as MNHEY and CDR2 as SMNVEV (reference sequence). This CDR3 spans 13 amino acids. Losses at the gene ends were 6 bases for V and 2 bases for J; bases not matched to a gene: 2. The CDR3 region has the DNA TGTGCCAGCAGGACTAGCGCTCAAGAGACCCAGTACTTC. Amino acids: CASRTSAQETQYF.

The chain uses TRBV6-5 and TRBJ2-1; D perhaps matches TRBD2 (5 bases). V was trimmed by 3 bases and J by 7 bases, leaving 10 bases between them. CDR1 and CDR2 (germline): MNHEY, SVGAGI. This CDR3 is 13 amino acids long. CDR3 sequence (DNA): TGTGCCAGCAGTTATGTTAGGAGGAATGAGCAGTTCTTC. Translated, it gives CASSYVRRNEQFF.

This clonotype was seen a handful of times. The chain uses TRBV5-6 and TRBJ2-7; D might be TRBD2 (5 bases). The CDR3 is made up of 16 amino acids. Trimming cost V 4 bases and J 7 bases, with 24 bases left between them. Germline-derived CDR1 and CDR2 are SGHDT and YYEEEE. This CDR3 reads CASSPPSRARVGEQYF. The CDR3 bases are TGTGCCAGCAGCCCCCCTTCGAGGGCCCGGGTGGGGGAGCAGTACTTC.

This clonotype is categorized as medium-sized. The chain is built from TRBV7-9 and TRBJ2-1, with D unresolved. The CDR3 runs to 15 residues. V gave up 0 bases and J gave up 4 bases, with 10 bases separating them. Germline assignment: CDR1 SEHNR and CDR2 FQNEAQ (reference sequence). CDR3 amino acids: CASSLAGLGYNEQFF. DNA of the CDR3: TGTGCCAGCAGCTTAGCGGGTCTAGGATACAATGAGCAGTTCTTC.

The chain has TRBV6-4 and TRBJ2-2; a possible D gene is TRBD2 (5 bases). The length of the CDR3 is 13 residues. Germline V CDR1 and CDR2: MRHNA, SNTAGT. V lost 3 bases and J lost 3, with 5 bases in between. CDR3 sequence (DNA): TGTGCCAGCAGTGAGCGGGACACCGGGGAGCTGTTTTTT. Translation gives CASSERDTGELFF.

In its sample, this clonotype was seen a few times. The V gene is TRBV19, the J gene TRBJ1-5; D is unclear. The length of the CDR3 is 14 residues. Per germline, CDR1 LNHDA and CDR2 SQIVND (reference sequence). Trimming cost V 1 base and J 7 bases, with 11 bases left between them. In nucleotides, the CDR3 is TGTGCCAGTAGTATAGCTACAGAACCACAGCCCCAGCATTTT. It translates to CASSIATEPQPQHF.

The chain links TRBV6-5 to TRBJ1-2; 7 positions match TRBD1. The CDR3 spans 16 residues. After removal of 4 bases from V and 0 bases from J, the junction contained 8 bases not matched to a gene. Germline CDR1 MNHEY, CDR2 SVGAGI. In DNA, the CDR3 is TGTGCCAGCAGTTTCGCCGGGGACAGAGCTAACTATGGCTACACCTTC. Amino acid sequence: CASSFAGDRANYGYTF.